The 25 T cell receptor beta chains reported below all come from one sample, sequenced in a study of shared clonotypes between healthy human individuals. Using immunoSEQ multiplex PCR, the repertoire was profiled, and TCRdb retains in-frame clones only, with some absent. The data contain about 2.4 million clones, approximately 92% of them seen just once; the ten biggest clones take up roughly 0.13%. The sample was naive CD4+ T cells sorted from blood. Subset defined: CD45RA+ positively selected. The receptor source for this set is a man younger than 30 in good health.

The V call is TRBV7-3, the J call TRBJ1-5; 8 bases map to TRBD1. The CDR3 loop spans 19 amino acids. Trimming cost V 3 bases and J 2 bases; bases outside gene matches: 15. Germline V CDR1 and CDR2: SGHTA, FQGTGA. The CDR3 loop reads CASSFPRTGYDSGNQPQHF. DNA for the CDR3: TGTGCCAGCAGCTTCCCTCGGACAGGGTATGATTCGGGCAATCAGCCCCAGCATTTT.

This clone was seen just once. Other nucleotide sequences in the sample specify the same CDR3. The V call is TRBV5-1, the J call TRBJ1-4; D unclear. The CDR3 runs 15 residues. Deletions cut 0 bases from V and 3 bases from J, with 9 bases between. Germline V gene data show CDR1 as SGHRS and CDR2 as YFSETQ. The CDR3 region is CASSLDGRANEKLFF. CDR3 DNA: TGCGCCAGCAGCTTGGATGGGAGGGCTAATGAAAAACTGTTTTTT.

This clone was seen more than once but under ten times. The DNA for the CDR3 is TGTGCCAGCCCTCGGGAGGAGTTGTCGAGTGAAAAACTGTTTTTT. Translated, it gives CASPREELSSEKLFF. The chain recombines TRBV2 with TRBJ1-4; no clear D gene. The CDR3 totals 15 residues. CDR1 is SNHLY, CDR2 FYNNEI, per germline. The V end lost 8 bases, the J end lost 7 bases, and 20 bases lay between the germline ends.

CDR3 nucleotide sequence: TGTGCCAGCAGCATGACCGGGACAGGGTACGGGAACACTGAAGCTTTCTTT. Translation gives CASSMTGTGYGNTEAFF. This chain connects TRBV11-2 to TRBJ1-1; 9 nucleotides agree with TRBD1. The V segment lost 5 bases and the J segment 1 base; nucleotides outside the gene matches: 11. The CDR3 runs to 17 residues. Germline lookup yields CDR1 SGHAT and CDR2 FQNNGV.

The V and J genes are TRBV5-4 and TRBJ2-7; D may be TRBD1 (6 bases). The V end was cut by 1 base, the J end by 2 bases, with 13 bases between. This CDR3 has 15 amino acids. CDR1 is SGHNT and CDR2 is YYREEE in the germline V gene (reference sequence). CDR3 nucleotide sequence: TGTGCCAGCAGCTTGCAGGGGCTTGGTGCCTACGAGCAGTACTTC. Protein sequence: CASSLQGLGAYEQYF.

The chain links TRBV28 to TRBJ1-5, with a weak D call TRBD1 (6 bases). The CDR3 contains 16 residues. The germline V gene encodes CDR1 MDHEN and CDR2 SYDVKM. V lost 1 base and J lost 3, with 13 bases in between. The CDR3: CASSLLSAGDNQPQHF. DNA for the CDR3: TGTGCCAGCAGTTTATTGTCGGCAGGGGACAATCAGCCCCAGCATTTT.

In DNA, the CDR3 is TGTGCCAGCAGCTTCTTGGGGAACTATGGCTACACCTTC. Its protein is CASSFLGNYGYTF. This sequence joins TRBV5-6 and TRBJ1-2, with no clear D. Germline V gene data show CDR1 as SGHDT and CDR2 as YYEEEE. The V and J ends lost 2 bases and 2 bases respectively, with 7 bases between them. The CDR3 has 13 amino acids.

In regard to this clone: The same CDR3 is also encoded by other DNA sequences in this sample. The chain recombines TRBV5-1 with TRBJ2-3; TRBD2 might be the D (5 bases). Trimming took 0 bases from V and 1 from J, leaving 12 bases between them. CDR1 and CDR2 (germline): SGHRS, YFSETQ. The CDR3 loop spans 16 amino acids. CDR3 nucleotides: TGCGCCAGCAGCTTGGAACGGGGTCTTGGCACAGATACGCAGTATTTT. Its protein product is CASSLERGLGTDTQYF.

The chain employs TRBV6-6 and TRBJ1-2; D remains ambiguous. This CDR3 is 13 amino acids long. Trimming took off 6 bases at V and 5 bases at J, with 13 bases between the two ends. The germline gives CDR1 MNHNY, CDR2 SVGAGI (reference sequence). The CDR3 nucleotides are TGTGCCAGCAGCTTTGACGGGATGTATGGCTACACCTTC. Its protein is CASSFDGMYGYTF.

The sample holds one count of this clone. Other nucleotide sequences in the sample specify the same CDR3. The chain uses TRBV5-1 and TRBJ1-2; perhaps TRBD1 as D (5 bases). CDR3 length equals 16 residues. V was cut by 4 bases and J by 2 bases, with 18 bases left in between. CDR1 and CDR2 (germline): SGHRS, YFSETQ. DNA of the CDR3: TGCGCCAGCAGCACCCGCACAGGAAACCAAAACTATGGCTACACCTTC. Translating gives CASSTRTGNQNYGYTF.

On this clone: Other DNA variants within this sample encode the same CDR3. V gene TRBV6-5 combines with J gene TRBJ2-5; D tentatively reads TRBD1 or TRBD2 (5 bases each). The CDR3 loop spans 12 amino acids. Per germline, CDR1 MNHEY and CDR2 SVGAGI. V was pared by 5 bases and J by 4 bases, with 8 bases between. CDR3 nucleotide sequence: TGTGCCAGCAGTCGGGGACCAGAGACCCAGTACTTC. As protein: CASSRGPETQYF.

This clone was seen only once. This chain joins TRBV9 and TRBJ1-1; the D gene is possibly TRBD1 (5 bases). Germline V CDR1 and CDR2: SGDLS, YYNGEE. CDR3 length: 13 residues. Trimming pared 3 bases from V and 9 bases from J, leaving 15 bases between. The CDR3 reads CASSALDEGQAFF. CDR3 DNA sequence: TGTGCCAGCAGCGCTCTAGACGAGGGGCAAGCTTTCTTT. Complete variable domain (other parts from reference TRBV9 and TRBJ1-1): DSGVTQTPKHLITATGQRVTLRCSPRSGDLSVYWYQQSLDQGLQFLIQYYNGEERAKGNILERFSAQQFPDLHSELNLSSLELGDSALYFCASSALDEGQAFFGQGTRLTVV.

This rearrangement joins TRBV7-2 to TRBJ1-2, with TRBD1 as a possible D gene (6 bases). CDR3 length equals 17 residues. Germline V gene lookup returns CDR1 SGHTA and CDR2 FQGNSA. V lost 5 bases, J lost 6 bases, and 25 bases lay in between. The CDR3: CASSQTHLQGRGNGYTF. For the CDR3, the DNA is TGTGCCAGCAGCCAAACCCACTTACAGGGACGGGGTAATGGCTACACCTTC.

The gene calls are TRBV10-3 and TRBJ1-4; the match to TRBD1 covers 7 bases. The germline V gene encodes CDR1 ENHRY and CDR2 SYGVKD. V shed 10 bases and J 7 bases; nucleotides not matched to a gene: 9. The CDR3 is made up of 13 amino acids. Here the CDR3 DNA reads TGTGCCACCGGAGAGGGGGCCGGTGAAAAACTGTTTTTT. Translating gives CATGEGAGEKLFF.

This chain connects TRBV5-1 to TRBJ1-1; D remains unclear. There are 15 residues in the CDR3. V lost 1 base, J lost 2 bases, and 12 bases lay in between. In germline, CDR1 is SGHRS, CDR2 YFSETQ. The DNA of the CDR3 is TGCGCCAGCAGCTTGTCCCCGACGGCTAACACTGAAGCTTTCTTT. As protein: CASSLSPTANTEAFF. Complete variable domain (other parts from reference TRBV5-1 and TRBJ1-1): KAGVTQTPRYLIKTRGQQVTLSCSPISGHRSVSWYQQTPGQGLQFLFEYFSETQRNKGNFPGRFSGRQFSNSRSEMNVSTLELGDSALYLCASSLSPTANTEAFFGQGTRLTVV.

CDR3 bases: TGTGCCAGCAGCGCCACTGTGGGGCCTAATGAAAAACTGTTTTTT. Encoded protein: CASSATVGPNEKLFF. This chain links TRBV9 with TRBJ1-4; possibly TRBD1 for D (5 bases). Trimming removed 3 bases from V and 3 bases from J, with 12 bases in between. The CDR3 contains 15 residues. Per germline, CDR1 SGDLS and CDR2 YYNGEE.

The CDR3, as DNA: TGTGCCAGCAGCCCGACAGGAGTCAATTCACCCCTCCACTTT. As protein: CASSPTGVNSPLHF. The chain employs TRBV5-4 and TRBJ1-6; a weak D match, TRBD1 (6 bases). Germline-derived CDR1 and CDR2 are SGHNT and YYREEE (reference sequence). The CDR3 covers 14 residues. Between the trimmed V and J ends, which lost 4 bases and 7 bases, there was a span of 12 bases.

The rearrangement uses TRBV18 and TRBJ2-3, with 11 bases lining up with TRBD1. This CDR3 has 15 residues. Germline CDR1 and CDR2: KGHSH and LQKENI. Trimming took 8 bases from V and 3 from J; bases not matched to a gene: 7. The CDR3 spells CASAKGTGGTDTQYF. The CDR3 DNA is TGTGCCAGCGCCAAGGGGACAGGGGGTACAGATACGCAGTATTTT.

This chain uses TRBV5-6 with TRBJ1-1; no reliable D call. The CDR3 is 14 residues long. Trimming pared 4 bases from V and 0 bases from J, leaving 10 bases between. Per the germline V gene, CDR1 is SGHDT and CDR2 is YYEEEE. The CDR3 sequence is CASSMTPVNTEAFF. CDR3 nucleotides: TGTGCCAGCAGCATGACCCCGGTGAACACTGAAGCTTTCTTT.

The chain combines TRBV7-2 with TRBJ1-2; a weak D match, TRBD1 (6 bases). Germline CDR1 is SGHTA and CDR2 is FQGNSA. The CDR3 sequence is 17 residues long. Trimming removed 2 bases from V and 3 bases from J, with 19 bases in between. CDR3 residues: CASSLHATGAGDYGYTF. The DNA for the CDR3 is TGTGCCAGCAGCTTACACGCGACGGGGGCGGGCGACTATGGCTACACCTTC.

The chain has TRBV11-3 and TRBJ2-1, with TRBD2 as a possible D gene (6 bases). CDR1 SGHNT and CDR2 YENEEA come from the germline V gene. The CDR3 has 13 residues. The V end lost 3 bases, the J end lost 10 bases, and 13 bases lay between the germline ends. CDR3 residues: CASSLGGLREQFF. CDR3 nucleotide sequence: TGTGCCAGCAGCTTGGGGGGACTCCGGGAGCAGTTCTTC.

This CDR3 is CASSSRTETEAFF. The CDR3 DNA sequence: TGTGCCAGTAGTTCCAGGACAGAGACTGAAGCTTTCTTT. This chain uses TRBV19 with TRBJ1-1, with D perhaps TRBD1 (6 bases). Trimming removed 5 bases at V and 5 bases at J, with 12 bases between. Germline values: CDR1 LNHDA, CDR2 SQIVND (reference sequence). CDR3 size: 13 residues.

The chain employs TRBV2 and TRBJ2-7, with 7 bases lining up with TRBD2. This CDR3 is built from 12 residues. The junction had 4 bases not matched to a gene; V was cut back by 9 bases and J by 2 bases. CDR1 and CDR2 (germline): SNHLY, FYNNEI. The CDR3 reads CASKAGAYEQYF. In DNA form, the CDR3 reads TGTGCCAGTAAGGCGGGGGCCTACGAGCAGTACTTC.

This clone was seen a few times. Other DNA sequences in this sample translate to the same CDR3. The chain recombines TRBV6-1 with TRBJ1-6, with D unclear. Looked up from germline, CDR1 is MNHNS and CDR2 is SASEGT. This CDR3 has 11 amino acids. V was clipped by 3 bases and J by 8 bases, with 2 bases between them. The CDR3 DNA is TGTGCCAGCAGTGAGGATTCACCCCTCCACTTT. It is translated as CASSEDSPLHF.

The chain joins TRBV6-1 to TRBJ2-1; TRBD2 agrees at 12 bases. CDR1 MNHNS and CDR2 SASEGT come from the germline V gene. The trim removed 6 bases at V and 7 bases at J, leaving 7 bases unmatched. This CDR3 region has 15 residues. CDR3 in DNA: TGTGCCAGCAGGCCCGGGACTAGCGGGCATAATGAGCAGTTCTTC. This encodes CASRPGTSGHNEQFF.